This paragraph covers one TCR beta chain sequence. Patients from Seattle were sampled longitudinally, starting during active infection. This sample was taken from a study of blood T cell repertoires in COVID-19. Whole-study context: Researchers got acute and convalescent COVID-19 samples from the United States, Italy and Spain.

How the authors handled the data: Counts of nucleated cells, estimated from reference gene primer amplification, were obtained. Clones were sequenced by immunoSEQ multiplex PCR, and TCRdb holds only the in-frame ones, with some missing. V and J calls and clone size come straight from that table; D and trimming were deduced from the DNA. Among more than 250,000 clones listed, more than 80% were seen once. J gave up 1 base and V 0 bases, and 5 bases lay outside the gene matches. The CDR3 covers 16 residues. Germline CDR1 and CDR2: MNHEY and SVGAGI. The sequencing input was peripheral blood. The source is a woman aged 50 to 60 with COVID-19, enrolled during active disease. V gene TRBV6-5 combines with J gene TRBJ1-1; 7 bases are a match to TRBD1. The CDR3: CASSYSRGQQNTEAFF. In nucleotides, the CDR3 is TGTGCCAGCAGTTACTCGAGGGGACAGCAGAACACTGAAGCTTTCTTT.